This T cell receptor beta chain came from a study of neurological immune-mediated disorders. The CDR3 spans 15 residues. Germline loops: CDR1 SGHTA, CDR2 FQGNSA. Trimming left V 3 bases short and J 11 bases short, with 21 bases between. Study-wide results and caveats: Multiple sclerosis, the disease with the least TCR clonal expansion, fell below healthy controls, whereas HTLV-1-associated myelopathy showed the most. No CDR3 amino acid sequences were shared by expanded clones across subjects, suggesting private repertoires in all groups.

Regarding this clonotype: What it binds is unknown.

Unsorted libraries came from 2 million PBMCs stored at -80 °C. TCRdb independently ran MiXCR on the 5' RACE reads; one entry per CDR3 protein. The sample shows over 45,000 distinct CDR3 sequences, under 30% of them seen only once. The receptor was derived from a woman aged 65 to 85 in good health. Sequenced sample: PBMCs. The genes are TRBV7-2 and TRBJ2-3; weak D call: TRBD2 (6 bases). CDR3 amino acids: CASSFGAIGSAGQYF. DNA of the CDR3: TGTGCCAGCAGCTTCGGGGCTATCGGGAGCGCTGGGCAGTATTTT.